One sample yielded the 11 T cell receptor beta chains listed below, sequenced in a study of T-cell reconstitution after alpha-beta-depleted transplantation in children. Unique molecular identifiers were used to barcode this TCRbeta library. TCRdb passed the PCR reads through MiXCR, listing each CDR3 protein once. The sample has about 350,000 distinct CDR3 sequences; 15% to 20% are singletons. The source material was PBMCs, mostly from graft donor cells, sampled 360 days after TCRalphabeta/CD19-depleted stem cell transplant. These receptors all stem from a male patient between 2 and 15 years old who had a stem cell transplant for acute lymphoblastic leukemia, so the T cells may come from the graft donor.

This clonotype showed up just a few times. The chain's CDR3 is CASSYSVHKNYEQYF. The CDR3 coding sequence is TGTGCCAGCAGTTACAGTGTCCATAAAAACTACGAGCAGTACTTC. The V gene is TRBV6-5, the J gene TRBJ2-7, with D hard to call. From germline, CDR1 is MNHEY and CDR2 SVGAGI. V shed 2 bases and J shed 3 bases, with 14 bases lying between them. The CDR3 spans 15 residues.

This chain connects TRBV7-3 to TRBJ2-5; 7 nucleotides align to TRBD1. The CDR3 has 15 amino acids. Germline CDR1 SGHTA, CDR2 FQGTGA. V was pared by 5 bases and J by 1 base, with 7 bases of the junction left unmatched. As DNA, the CDR3 is TGTGCCAGCAGCCCCCTGAGGGGGCCCCAAGAGACCCAGTACTTC. It translates to CASSPLRGPQETQYF.

The rearrangement links TRBV30 to TRBJ2-5, with 7 bases aligning to TRBD2. The V gene's germline CDR1 is GTSNPN and CDR2 SVGIG (reference sequence). J gave up 7 bases and V 6 bases, and 11 bases lay outside the gene matches. The CDR3 runs to 13 residues. CDR3 sequence reads: CACQLAVGGTQYF. CDR3 DNA sequence: TGTGCCTGCCAGCTAGCGGTGGGTGGGACCCAGTACTTC.

This clonotype was seen only a few times. The gene calls are TRBV30 and TRBJ1-5, with unresolved D. This CDR3 has 13 residues. The V gene's germline CDR1 is GTSNPN and CDR2 SVGIG (reference sequence). V was shortened by 1 base and J by 5 bases, with 9 bases between the two germline ends. The CDR3, as DNA: TGTGCCTGGAGTGAGGCAGCCTATCAGCCCCAGCATTTT. Amino acids: CAWSEAAYQPQHF.

The chain recombines TRBV9 with TRBJ1-1, with D hard to call. Germline values: CDR1 SGDLS, CDR2 YYNGEE. Trimming stripped 0 bases from V and 3 bases from J, with 3 bases between. The CDR3 sequence is 12 residues long. CDR3 DNA: TGTGCCAGCAGCGTAGTCGACACTGAAGCTTTCTTT. This gives the protein CASSVVDTEAFF.

This clonotype was recorded many times. In nucleotides, the CDR3 is TGTGCCAGCAGCCCCAGGGGGAACATTCAGTACTTC. Amino acid sequence: CASSPRGNIQYF. The chain recombines TRBV12-3 or TRBV12-4 with TRBJ2-4; 7 nucleotides line up with TRBD1. This CDR3 comprises 12 residues. V trimming: 6 bases; J trimming: 7 bases; junction bases outside the gene matches: 3.

The V gene is TRBV13, the J gene TRBJ2-7; 7 bases align to TRBD2. CDR3 length equals 15 residues. Germline CDR1 PRHDT, CDR2 FYEKMQ (reference sequence). With 3 bases clipped from V and 4 bases from J, the junction kept 9 bases outside the gene matches. The DNA for the CDR3 is TGTGCCAGCAGCTTCTCTGCGGGAGTTGGGTACGAGCAGTACTTC. This encodes CASSFSAGVGYEQYF.

This chain links TRBV20-1 with TRBJ2-1, with 9 positions matching TRBD2. The CDR3 is made up of 17 amino acids. Germline V lookup: CDR1 DFQATT, CDR2 SNEGSKA (reference sequence). V was pared by 0 bases and J by 4 bases, with 10 bases of the junction left unmatched. CDR3 in DNA: TGCAGTGCTAGAGATGTACCCCTAGCGGGAATATACAATGAGCAGTTCTTC. This sequence encodes CSARDVPLAGIYNEQFF.

The chain combines TRBV20-1 with TRBJ2-7, with TRBD2 identical over 8 bases. Germline loops: CDR1 DFQATT, CDR2 SNEGSKA (reference sequence). This CDR3 comprises 13 residues. Trimming at V came to 6 bases and at J to 0 bases, leaving 4 bases not matched to a gene. CDR3 nucleotide sequence: TGCAGTGCCGGAGCGGGAGTCTCCTACGAGCAGTACTTC. Amino acid sequence: CSAGAGVSYEQYF.

The chain is built from TRBV27 and TRBJ2-7; 14 bases are shared with TRBD2. Trimming cost V 3 bases and J 7 bases; bases outside gene matches: 5. Germline values: CDR1 MNHEY, CDR2 SMNVEV (reference sequence). The CDR3 is 15 residues long. In DNA form, the CDR3 reads TGTGCCAGCAGTTTCGGGACTAGCGGGAGTGGGGAGCAGTACTTC. Amino acids: CASSFGTSGSGEQYF.

This clonotype was recorded at least ten times. This rearrangement joins TRBV20-1 to TRBJ2-4; the D gene is possibly TRBD1 (6 bases). The germline gives CDR1 DFQATT, CDR2 SNEGSKA (reference sequence). The V gene lost 1 base and the J gene lost 5 bases, with 9 bases spanning the gap. The CDR3 is made up of 13 amino acids. CDR3: CSARARTENIQYF. For the CDR3, the DNA is TGCAGTGCTAGAGCGAGGACAGAAAACATTCAGTACTTC.